Listed here are 16 T cell receptor beta chains from one sample, sequenced in a study of CD8 T cells in ankylosing spondylitis. Each CDR3 protein is one row after TCRdb ran MiXCR on the 5' RACE reads. The sample lists about 150,000 distinct CDR3 sequences, roughly 44% occurring once. The sample was synovial fluid, either unsorted or a sorted T cell fraction (not recorded which). The receptor source for this set is a male donor with ankylosing spondylitis.

This clonotype was counted only a few times. The rearrangement joins TRBV4-1 to TRBJ2-7; 10 bases map to TRBD1. The V gene's germline CDR1 is MGHRA and CDR2 YSYEKL. With 4 bases clipped from V and 4 bases from J, the junction kept 10 bases outside the gene matches. CDR3 length: 16 amino acids. The CDR3, as DNA: TGCGCCAGCAGCCGTCCCATCGACAGGGGGCGATACGAGCAGTACTTC. It translates to CASSRPIDRGRYEQYF.

In this sample, this clonotype turned up many times. This chain connects TRBV27 to TRBJ2-1, with 12 bases aligning to TRBD2. The CDR3 contains 16 residues. V was clipped by 5 bases and J by 7 bases; unmatched bases: 9. Germline V gene sequence: CDR1 MNHEY, CDR2 SMNVEV (reference sequence). The CDR3 loop is CASSLQWTSGINEQFF. The CDR3 DNA reads as TGTGCCAGCAGTCTCCAGTGGACTAGCGGGATAAATGAGCAGTTCTTC.

The gene calls are TRBV12-3 or TRBV12-4 and TRBJ2-3; 8 positions agree with TRBD1. This CDR3 has 17 residues. The junction had 7 bases not matched to a gene; V was cut back by 2 bases and J by 0 bases. The CDR3 is CASSLPRTGTSTDTQYF. The CDR3 bases are TGTGCCAGCAGTTTACCCCGGACAGGGACTAGCACAGATACGCAGTATTTT.

This clonotype has just a few counts. This chain's CDR3 is CSVEDLGDRNYGYTF. CDR3 bases: TGCAGCGTTGAAGATCTCGGCGACAGGAACTATGGCTACACCTTC. The chain combines TRBV29-1 with TRBJ1-2, with a tentative D call TRBD1 (6 bases). V lost 0 bases to trimming and J lost 2 bases, with 13 bases between them. This CDR3 is built from 15 residues. CDR1 and CDR2 from the germline V gene are SQVTM and ANQGSEA.

This clonotype was seen more than once but under ten times. The chain has TRBV6-2 or TRBV6-3 and TRBJ1-2; D gene unclear. V lost 1 base and J 5 bases, leaving 8 bases between the germline ends. Germline V gives CDR1 MNHEY, CDR2 SVGEGT. The CDR3 consists of 13 residues. This CDR3 reads CASSYLNGYGYTF. The CDR3 coding sequence is TGTGCCAGCAGTTACTTAAACGGGTATGGCTACACCTTC.

The chain recombines TRBV19 with TRBJ2-3; 12 positions agree with TRBD2. Germline assignment: CDR1 LNHDA and CDR2 SQIVND (reference sequence). This CDR3 spans 14 amino acids. V lost 7 bases to trimming and J lost 4 bases; unmatched junction nucleotides: 3. The CDR3 DNA is TGTGCCAGTACTAGCGGGGGGGACTCAGATACGCAGTATTTT. This codes for CASTSGGDSDTQYF.

The CDR3 bases are TGTGCCAGCAGCTTAACTGCAGGCGGTACTGAAGCTTTCTTT. It specifies CASSLTAGGTEAFF. The chain combines TRBV7-9 with TRBJ1-1; D is ambiguous. The CDR3 spans 14 residues. Germline CDR1 reads SEHNR; CDR2 reads FQNEAQ (reference sequence). V lost 2 bases, J lost 5 bases, and 12 bases lay in between. The variable domain in full, with the rest retrieved from reference TRBV7-9 and TRBJ1-1, is DTGVSQNPRHKITKRGQNVTFRCDPISEHNRLYWYRQTLGQGPEFLTYFQNEAQLEKSRLLSDRFSAERPKGSFSTLEIQRTEQGDSAMYLCASSLTAGGTEAFFGQGTRLTVV.

This sequence joins TRBV15 and TRBJ2-3; a weak D match, TRBD2 (5 bases). Germline lookup yields CDR1 LNHNV and CDR2 YYDKDF (reference sequence). The ends were cut back, 0 bases at V and 5 bases at J, with 15 bases in the middle. The CDR3 is 16 amino acids. The CDR3 spells CATSRDHRDSVDTQYF. The CDR3 DNA is TGTGCCACCAGCAGAGATCACCGGGATTCCGTAGATACGCAGTATTTT.

V is TRBV7-8 and J is TRBJ1-1; no reliable D call. The CDR3 is made up of 13 amino acids. Trimming left V 7 bases short and J 3 bases short, with 12 bases between. The germline CDR1 and CDR2 sequences are SGHVS and FQNEAQ. The CDR3 here is CASKPGRYTEAFF. The CDR3 coding sequence is TGTGCCAGCAAGCCCGGCAGGTACACTGAAGCTTTCTTT. The variable domain in full, completed from reference TRBV7-8 and TRBJ1-1, reads GAGVSQSPRYKVAKRGQDVALRCDPISGHVSLFWYQQALGQGPEFLTYFQNEAQLDKSGLPSDRFFAERPEGSVSTLKIQRTQQEDSAVYLCASKPGRYTEAFFGQGTRLTVV.

The chain is built from TRBV7-9 and TRBJ1-1; D uncertain. CDR1 is SEHNR and CDR2 is FQNEAQ in the germline V gene (reference sequence). CDR3 length: 14 residues. V lost 1 base and J lost 3, with 9 bases in between. The CDR3 DNA reads as TGTGCCAGCAGCTTAGAAGACTCCTACACTGAAGCTTTCTTT. It translates to CASSLEDSYTEAFF.

The sample holds many counts of this clonotype. The genes are TRBV4-1 and TRBJ2-2; TRBD1 matches 10 bases. Trimming cost V 7 bases and J 6 bases; bases outside gene matches: 5. The germline CDR1 and CDR2 sequences are MGHRA and YSYEKL. The CDR3 sequence is 14 residues long. CDR3 in amino acids: CASTRDRGPGELFF. CDR3 coding DNA: TGCGCCAGCACAAGAGACAGGGGGCCCGGGGAGCTGTTTTTT.

CDR3 sequence: CASSHRDRGTNEKLFF. The CDR3 DNA follows: TGTGCCAGCAGCCACCGGGACAGGGGGACTAATGAAAAACTGTTTTTT. V is TRBV5-6 and J is TRBJ1-4, with 11 bases that match TRBD1. The V gene end was trimmed by 4 bases and the J gene end by 2 bases; junction bases not matched to a gene: 4. CDR3 length equals 16 residues. CDR1 and CDR2 (germline): SGHDT, YYEEEE.

V and J are TRBV28 and TRBJ1-1, with D possibly matching TRBD1 (6 bases). The CDR3 sequence is 16 residues long. Trimming left V 3 bases short and J 3 bases short, with 17 bases between. Germline CDR1 MDHEN, CDR2 SYDVKM. CDR3 loop: CASSFAFRGWHTEAFF. CDR3 in DNA: TGTGCCAGCAGTTTCGCCTTCAGGGGATGGCACACTGAAGCTTTCTTT.

V gene TRBV28 combines with J gene TRBJ1-2, with no clear D. Per germline, CDR1 MDHEN and CDR2 SYDVKM. The ends were cut back, 5 bases at V and 5 bases at J, with 21 bases in the middle. The CDR3 runs to 16 residues. The CDR3 region is CASSRRTLPPDYGYTF. The CDR3 region has the DNA TGTGCCAGCAGTCGCCGGACCCTTCCACCCGATTATGGCTACACCTTC.

The chain combines TRBV20-1 with TRBJ1-4, with D possibly being TRBD1 (6 bases). Trimming took 0 bases from V and 3 from J, leaving 11 bases between them. This CDR3 spans 15 amino acids. CDR1 is DFQATT and CDR2 is SNEGSKA in the germline V gene (reference sequence). The DNA for the CDR3 is TGCAGTGCTAGAGAGTTCCAGGGGTCTAATGAAAAACTGTTTTTT. Its protein is CSAREFQGSNEKLFF.

This clonotype was seen many times. The chain uses TRBV6-1 and TRBJ2-2; 7 bases are a match to TRBD2. V gave up 6 bases and J gave up 3 bases; unmatched junction bases: 13. Germline V gene lookup returns CDR1 MNHNS and CDR2 SASEGT. The CDR3 consists of 17 residues. The CDR3 region has the DNA TGTGCCAGCAGGGGAGGCGACCCGGGACTATACACCGGGGAGCTGTTTTTT. Protein: CASRGGDPGLYTGELFF.